Each of the 15 T cell receptor beta chains below was sequenced from the same sample in a study of human T cells and chemical hapten exposure. Indicated time point: pre-sensitization, week 0. The sample's treatment: therapeutic diphenylcyclopropenone sensitization with weekly scalp DPC. TCRdb ran MiXCR on the RACE reads and lists one entry per CDR3 protein. This table holds some 330,000 distinct CDR3 sequences, around 5.5% found once. The specimen comprised whole blood, sampled in connection with sensitization to the hapten diphenylcyclopropenone (DPC). These receptors originate from a woman aged 18 to 35 with alopecia areata. Some clones in this sample may be carry-over from other donors' samples.

At least ten counts were recorded for this clonotype. The chain recombines TRBV28 with TRBJ1-6; D remains unclear. Germline CDR1 is MDHEN and CDR2 is SYDVKM. With 2 bases removed from V and 14 bases from J, the gap between germline ends came to 16 bases. The CDR3 contains 14 residues. The CDR3 DNA sequence: TGTGCCAGCAGTTTACAGGCCGAGTTTCTAGCCCTCCACTTT. Residues: CASSLQAEFLALHF.

This chain links TRBV4-3 with TRBJ1-5; no firm D call. The V end lost 0 bases, the J end lost 6 bases, and 6 bases lay between the germline ends. The CDR3 totals 13 residues. Germline CDR1 LGHNA, CDR2 YSLEER. CDR3 coding DNA: TGCGCCAGCAGCCAAGATAAGGCTCAGCCCCAGCATTTT. It is translated as CASSQDKAQPQHF.

This clonotype was picked up a small number of times. The genes are TRBV13 and TRBJ1-1; D is undetermined. The ends were cut back, 6 bases at V and 0 bases at J, with 8 bases in the middle. CDR3 length equals 13 residues. From germline, CDR1 is PRHDT and CDR2 FYEKMQ (reference sequence). CDR3 in DNA: TGTGCCAGCAGGGAAAATATGAACACTGAAGCTTTCTTT. This translates into CASRENMNTEAFF.

This clonotype was found a few times. The chain couples TRBV6-5 to TRBJ2-1; 9 bases are shared with TRBD1. Unmatched junction bases numbered 8, after V lost 6 bases and J lost 2 bases. The CDR3 covers 16 residues. Germline V gives CDR1 MNHEY, CDR2 SVGAGI. The CDR3 DNA reads TGTGCCAGCAGACAGCAACAGGGGGCGGCCTACAATGAGCAGTTCTTC. Its translation is CASRQQQGAAYNEQFF.

This clonotype was recorded a few times. J is TRBJ1-2 and V is TRBV20-1, with a weak D call TRBD1 (6 bases). The V end was cut by 4 bases, the J end by 2 bases, with 14 bases between. The CDR3 contains 14 residues. Germline V gene data show CDR1 as DFQATT and CDR2 as SNEGSKA (reference sequence). CDR3 nucleotides: TGCAGTGCTACGACACAGGGAATGAACTATGGCTACACCTTC. Translated: CSATTQGMNYGYTF.

The genes are TRBV3-1 and TRBJ1-6; D is perhaps TRBD1 (5 bases). V dropped 4 bases and J dropped 5 bases, with 15 bases sitting between them. Germline CDR1 is LGHDT and CDR2 is YNNKEL (reference sequence). There are 16 residues in the CDR3. CDR3 region: CASSRYTGGNNSPLHF. As DNA, the CDR3 is TGTGCCAGCAGCCGCTACACAGGTGGAAATAATTCACCCCTCCACTTT.

In its sample, this clonotype was seen a few times. The rearrangement joins TRBV2 to TRBJ2-1; D is perhaps TRBD2 (5 bases). The CDR3 consists of 15 residues. Germline CDR1 SNHLY, CDR2 FYNNEI. The V gene lost 9 bases and the J gene lost 0 bases, with 15 bases spanning the gap. The CDR3 spells CASRTVPHSYNEQFF. The CDR3 DNA reads TGTGCCAGTAGGACTGTTCCCCACTCCTACAATGAGCAGTTCTTC.

The V and J genes are TRBV7-9 and TRBJ2-1; 16 nucleotides align to TRBD2. Germline V gene lookup returns CDR1 SEHNR and CDR2 FQNEAQ (reference sequence). V trimming: 6 bases; J trimming: 8 bases; junction bases outside the gene matches: 13. CDR3 length equals 18 residues. The CDR3 is CASSPPRRGLAGGDEQFF. Here the CDR3 DNA reads TGTGCCAGCAGTCCCCCGCGAAGGGGACTAGCGGGAGGGGATGAGCAGTTCTTC. The full variable domain, completed using reference TRBV7-9 and TRBJ2-1, is DTGVSQNPRHKITKRGQNVTFRCDPISEHNRLYWYRQTLGQGPEFLTYFQNEAQLEKSRLLSDRFSAERPKGSFSTLEIQRTEQGDSAMYLCASSPPRRGLAGGDEQFFGPGTRLTVL.

This clonotype was detected a few times. The chain employs TRBV6-5 and TRBJ2-1; D is unresolved. Germline lookup yields CDR1 MNHEY and CDR2 SVGAGI. The CDR3 spans 11 residues. The ends were cut back, 6 bases at V and 7 bases at J, with 7 bases in the middle. The CDR3 sequence is CASRNLNEQFF. The CDR3 region has the DNA TGTGCCAGCAGGAACCTAAATGAGCAGTTCTTC.

J is TRBJ1-2 and V is TRBV7-8, with D possibly matching TRBD1 (6 bases). The ends were cut back, 1 base at V and 7 bases at J, with 22 bases in the middle. The CDR3 loop spans 17 amino acids. Germline values: CDR1 SGHVS, CDR2 FQNEAQ. CDR3 sequence reads: CASSLEAGESHDGGYTF. CDR3 bases: TGTGCCAGCAGCTTAGAGGCAGGGGAATCCCACGACGGTGGCTACACCTTC.

This clonotype was observed a handful of times. The CDR3 DNA reads as TGTGCCAGCAGCCAGCGGGCCTATGCAGATACGCAGTATTTT. Protein: CASSQRAYADTQYF. The chain combines TRBV3-1 with TRBJ2-3, with D possibly TRBD2 on 5 matching bases. Trimming pared 3 bases from V and 4 bases from J, leaving 11 bases between. The CDR3 sequence is 14 residues long. Germline assignment: CDR1 LGHDT and CDR2 YNNKEL (reference sequence).

In regard to this clonotype: A clone one base away is much larger, so this may be a read error. The chain recombines TRBV20-1 with TRBJ1-4; 7 positions match TRBD1. The V and J ends lost 6 bases and 5 bases, in that order; junction bases with no gene match: 6. The CDR3 is 13 amino acids. CDR1 DFQATT and CDR2 SNEGSKA come from the germline V gene (reference sequence). The CDR3 nucleotides are TGCAGTGCAAGGGACAGTCAGAATGAAAAACTGTTTTTT. Translated, it gives CSARDSQNEKLFF.

This clonotype was observed at least ten times. V gene TRBV18 combines with J gene TRBJ1-3; no firm D call. Germline values: CDR1 KGHSH, CDR2 LQKENI. V was cut by 0 bases and J by 0 bases, with 6 bases left in between. This CDR3 spans 15 amino acids. The CDR3 sequence: CASSPPWSSGNTIYF. The CDR3 DNA reads TGTGCCAGCTCACCACCGTGGTCCTCTGGAAACACCATATATTTT. The variable domain in full, completed from reference TRBV18 and TRBJ1-3, reads NAGVMQNPRHLVRRRGQEARLRCSPMKGHSHVYWYRQLPEEGLKFMVYLQKENIIDESGMPKERFSAEFPKEGPSILRIQQVVRGDSAAYFCASSPPWSSGNTIYFGEGSWLTVV.

This clonotype has a count of ten or more. The V and J genes are TRBV12-3 or TRBV12-4 and TRBJ1-5; weak D call: TRBD1 (5 bases). The CDR3 has 14 amino acids. V lost 3 bases and J lost 6, with 12 bases in between. The CDR3 nucleotides read TGTGCCAGCAGTTTGCAACAGGCGGGTCAGCCCCAGCATTTT. It encodes CASSLQQAGQPQHF.

In this sample, this clonotype turned up many times. The rearrangement uses TRBV7-8 and TRBJ2-2, with D perhaps given as TRBD1 or TRBD2 (5 bases each). The V gene's germline CDR1 is SGHVS and CDR2 FQNEAQ. V was cut by 6 bases and J by 6 bases, with 11 bases left in between. This CDR3 has 13 residues. The CDR3 is CASRAGTAGELFF. The DNA of the CDR3 is TGTGCCAGCAGGGCAGGGACCGCCGGGGAGCTGTTTTTT.